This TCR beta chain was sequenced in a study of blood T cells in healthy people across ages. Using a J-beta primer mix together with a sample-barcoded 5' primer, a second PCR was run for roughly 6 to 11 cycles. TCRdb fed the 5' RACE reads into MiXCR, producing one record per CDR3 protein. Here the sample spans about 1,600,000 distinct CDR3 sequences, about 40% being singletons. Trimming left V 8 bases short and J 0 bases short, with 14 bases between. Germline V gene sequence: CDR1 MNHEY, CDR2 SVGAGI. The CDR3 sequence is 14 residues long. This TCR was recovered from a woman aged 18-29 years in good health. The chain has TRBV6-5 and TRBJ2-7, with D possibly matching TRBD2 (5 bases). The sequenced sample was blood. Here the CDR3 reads CASSAWEYSYEQYF. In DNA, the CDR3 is TGTGCCAGCTCTGCTTGGGAGTACTCCTACGAGCAGTACTTC.